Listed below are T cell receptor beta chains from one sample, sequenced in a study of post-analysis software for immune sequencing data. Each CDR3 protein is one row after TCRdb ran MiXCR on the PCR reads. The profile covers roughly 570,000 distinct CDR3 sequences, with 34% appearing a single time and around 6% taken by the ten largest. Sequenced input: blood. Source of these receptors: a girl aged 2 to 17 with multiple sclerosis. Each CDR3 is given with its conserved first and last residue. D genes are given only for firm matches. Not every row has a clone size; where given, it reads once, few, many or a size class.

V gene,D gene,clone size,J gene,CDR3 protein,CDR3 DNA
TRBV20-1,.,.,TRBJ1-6,CSARDPQGDNSPLHF,TGCAGTGCTAGAGATCCCCAGGGAGATAATTCACCCCTCCACTTT
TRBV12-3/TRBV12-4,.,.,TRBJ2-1,CAIGGPYNEQFF,TGTGCCATCGGGGGCCCCTACAATGAGCAGTTCTTC
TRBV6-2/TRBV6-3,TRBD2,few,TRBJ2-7,CASSSFVRGSSYEQYF,TGTGCCAGCAGTTCTTTTGTTCGCGGGAGCTCCTACGAGCAGTACTTC
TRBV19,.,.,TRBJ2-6,CASSSRSGGANVLTF,TGTGCCAGTAGTAGCAGGTCGGGTGGGGCCAACGTCCTGACTTTC
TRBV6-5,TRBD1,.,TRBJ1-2,CAAAGTVYGYTF,TGTGCCGCAGCTGGGACAGTCTATGGCTACACCTTC
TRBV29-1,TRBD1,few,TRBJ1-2,CSVEMMSGQGVYGYTF,TGCAGCGTTGAGATGATGTCGGGACAGGGAGTCTATGGCTACACCTTC
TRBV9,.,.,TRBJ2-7,CASSTEALYYEQYF,TGTGCCAGCAGCACGGAGGCCCTATACTACGAGCAGTACTTC
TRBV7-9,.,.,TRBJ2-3,CASSWVRQDTQYF,TGTGCCAGCAGCTGGGTACGGCAAGATACGCAGTATTTT
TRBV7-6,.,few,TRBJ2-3,CASSLVSGVSTDTQYF,TGTGCCAGCAGCTTAGTCTCCGGAGTTAGCACAGATACGCAGTATTTT
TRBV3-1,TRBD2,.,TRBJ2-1,CASSLSGRSYNEQFF,TGTGCCAGCAGCCTTAGCGGGCGCTCCTACAATGAGCAGTTCTTC
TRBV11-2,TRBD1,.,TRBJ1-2,CASSQTDRGESGYTF,TGTGCCAGCAGCCAGACGGACAGGGGGGAAAGTGGCTACACCTTC
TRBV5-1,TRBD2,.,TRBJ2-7,CASSRTSGGYYEQYF,TGCGCCAGCAGCAGAACTAGCGGGGGTTACTACGAGCAGTACTTC
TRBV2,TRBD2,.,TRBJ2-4,CASSEALPRGGLAKNIQYF,TGTGCCAGCAGTGAAGCGCTTCCGCGGGGGGGCTTAGCCAAAAACATTCAGTACTTC
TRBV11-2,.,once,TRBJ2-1,CASSASYEQFF,TGTGCCAGCAGCGCCTCTTATGAGCAGTTCTTC
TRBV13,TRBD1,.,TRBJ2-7,CASSLGGTGPYEQYF,TGTGCCAGCAGCTTAGGGGGGACAGGGCCCTACGAGCAGTACTTC
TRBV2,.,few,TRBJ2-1,CASSEAYEQFF,TGTGCCAGCAGTGAAGCCTATGAGCAGTTCTTC
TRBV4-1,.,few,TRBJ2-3,CASSPRPVPTDTQYF,TGCGCCAGCAGCCCCCGCCCGGTCCCCACAGATACGCAGTATTTT